The sequence of this T cell receptor beta chain was determined in a study of response to subunit inactivated influenza vaccine. TCRdb used MiXCR to reprocess the RT-PCR reads, holding one entry per CDR3 protein. The data show about 620,000 distinct CDR3 sequences, about 10% seen once. The CDR3 totals 16 residues. The germline gives CDR1 MNHEY, CDR2 SMNVEV (reference sequence). V lost 4 bases to trimming and J lost 0 bases, with 13 bases between them. In this sample, this clonotype turned up many times. In addition, the sample was reused for a study of T cells expressing NK-cell markers. Per that study: Beta-chain TCR cDNA was generated via 5'RACE template switching with UMIs. The study drew TCR beta repertoires from sorted CD3+CD56+NKG2C+, CD3+CD56+NKG2C- and CD3+CD56-NKG2C+ T cells. Seven sequenced donors out of eight were HCMV-seropositive, one seronegative.

The TCR sequence derives from a man in his fifties who received an inactivated influenza vaccine. This chain links TRBV27 with TRBJ2-1, with D maybe TRBD2 (7 bases). The sequenced sample was PBMCs from blood, obtained on the day of vaccination. This chain's CDR3 is CASSSRGASSYNEQFF. The CDR3 DNA reads as TGTGCCAGCAGTTCCCGGGGGGCCAGCTCCTACAATGAGCAGTTCTTC.